This T cell receptor beta chain was captured by sequencing in a study of CD8+CD57+ T cells in acquired aplastic anemia (dated 2018 in TCRdb). Looking at the study overall: DNA extracted from sorted CD4+ and CD8+ cells had a mean of roughly 3.4 ug, with a range of roughly 0.2 to 27.4 ug. CD8+CD57+ expansion was defined as frequency above the mean frequency observed in healthy subjects. Study-level results and caveats: Between patients and healthy controls, no significant difference in CD8+ Simpson's diversity was found (P=0.060). Roughly 30 CD8+ CDR3 sequences were found to be shared between patients and controls, but these sequences appeared to be highly expressed in patients and within the immunodominant clones of the patients.

Comment on this clonotype: There is no known antigen for this receptor. Per-nucleotide qualities are absent, and no much larger clonotype sits a single base away.

Flow cytometry had shown CD8+CD57+ cell expansion in the patients selected for sequencing. Every patient had severe acquired aplastic anemia, diagnosed using the International Study of Aplastic Anemia and Agranulocytosis and Camitta criteria. Patients had received no therapy at the time of blood sampling. In this study, sorted CD4+ and CD8+ T cells from the blood of healthy subjects and of severe aplastic anemia patients had their TCR repertoires deep-sequenced. Patients were enrolled in the USA under clinicaltrials.gov protocols 00001620, 01623167, 00001397, 00071045, 00081523 and 00961064. Ficoll-Paque density gradient centrifugation was used to isolate peripheral blood mononuclear cells. Before DNA was extracted, CD4+ and CD8+ T cells were sorted using either FACS or magnetic beads. Profiling of TCR beta VDJ combinations and CDR3 sequences used genomic DNA as the template. TCR repertoire sequencing was run on an Illumina HiSeq 2000. The authors' analysis ran thus. Repertoire assessment relied on Simpson's diversity index, CDR3 size and DJ length profiles, and TRBV/TRBJ rearrangement plots. The immunodominant clone was defined as the most abundant DNA sequence in deep sequencing data. CDR3 amino acid sequences were screened for sharing across subjects and compared with published repertoires and the VDJdb database. TCRdb redid the processing of the public reads, applying fastp at Q25 and MiXCR, and retained in-frame beta chains. CDR3 protein sequences are deduplicated, and each keeps its most common genes and DNA. What appears here as the V and J calls and clone size reflects TCRdb's work, not the paper's. A total of about 150,000 distinct CDR3 sequences appear in this sample, around half of them only once. The top ten constitute roughly 29% of the sample.

This receptor was identified in a human donor with aplastic anemia. Sequenced material: sorted CD4+, CD8+, or CD8+CD57+ T cells (not recorded which) from PBMCs.

This receptor carries the CDR3 CASDRVIGNEQFF. The DNA sequence is as follows: TGTGCCAGTGACAGGGTTATAGGCAATGAGCAGTTCTTC. The rearranged segments are TRBV2 and TRBJ2-1; 7 bases in between match TRBD1. V loses 9 bases at its end and J loses 6 bases; junction bases beyond the gene matches: 8. The CDR3, cysteine through phenylalanine, is 13 amino acids long. The retained sequence is limited to the CDR3, 39 bases, with the frame set at the first base. From a lookup of the germline V gene, CDR1 and CDR2 are SNHLY and FYNNEI.